This TCR beta chain was retrieved from a study of T cell repertoires in cytomegalovirus infection. The overall study: Signatures in public TCR beta sequences pointed to both CMV infection and matching HLA type. Findings of the study overall: Dominant in the ex vivo response were TCR beta clonotypes restricted by HLA-C and specific for CMV. Summed frequency of public TCR beta families distinguished CMV carriers with the relevant HLA.

TCRdb recomputed calls from the reads with MiXCR, one row per CDR3 protein. This table has about 300,000 distinct CDR3 sequences, roughly a quarter appearing once. Trimming took off 4 bases at V and 1 base at J, with 11 bases between the two ends. This CDR3 has 15 residues. For this clonotype: Its antigen is not identified.

The receptor comes from a human donor in good health (CMV status not recorded). Some clones in this sample may be carry-over from other donors' samples. The rearrangement joins TRBV12-3 or TRBV12-4 to TRBJ1-5; D uncertain. Material: PBMCs. The CDR3: CASSSHYGSNQPQHF. The CDR3, as DNA: TGTGCCAGCAGTTCCCACTACGGGAGCAATCAGCCCCAGCATTTT.